One T cell receptor (beta chain) is described in this entry. Its antigen is still unknown. No base qualities exist here, and no much larger clone lies one base off it. This sample was taken from a study of identical twins (dated by TCRdb to the mid-2010s). For context, the study as a whole: The study deep-sequenced TCR alpha and beta repertoires from monozygotic twins, unrelated adults of various ages and cord blood to test whether fetal clonotypes persist. To rule out contamination, the twin experiments were replicated at different times with different library preparation protocols. Here is what the overall study found, with its caveats: Invariant T cells such as MAIT and iNKT could partly confound zero-insertion analyses, though diverse VJ usage argued against this for most clonotypes. Compared with coincidental sharing between unrelated individuals, out-of-frame TCR alpha sequences shared between twins showed an excess of sequences with low generation probability. Because the same donors could not be followed over many years, conclusions were based on cross-sectional statistical analysis. A weaker excess of twin sharing was found in beta out-of-frame sequences because the signal-to-noise ratio was lowered by fewer shared sequences. In monozygotic twins, out-of-frame TCR alpha sharing was systematically underestimated by recombination models, although the models agreed with sharing between unrelated individuals. Fewer insertions were carried by abundant cord blood beta clonotypes, a similar but weaker trend appeared in young adult naive repertoires, and no such trend appeared in memory repertoires.

The method behind the library was 5' RACE. The sequencing machine was an Illumina HiSeq 2000. Template switching introduced a universal primer binding site; the final cDNA contained a unique molecular identifier, enabling accurate counting of TCR cDNA molecules. Specific primers in the conserved constant-segment region were used to synthesize first-strand cDNA for TCR alpha and beta chains. To control for contamination, every cDNA library was double barcoded, receiving both a SMART-Mk sample barcode and Illumina barcodes. TruSeq adapter sequences and Illumina sample barcodes were added in two successive PCR steps. The TCR alpha and beta cDNA libraries were sequenced on the Illumina HiSeq platform using custom primers. Processing in the source paper ran as follows. Unique molecular identifiers were extracted from raw reads with MiGEC, and CDR3 positions were determined with MiXCR. For each individual, recombination models were inferred using an EM algorithm with the repgenHMM and IGoR tools. The analysis of shared clonotypes was done with the tcR package in R, with sharing normalized by the product of cloneset sizes. To study raw recombination free of thymic and clonal selection effects, out-of-frame nonproductive sequences were analyzed. Starting from the raw public reads, TCRdb applied fastp trimming at Q25, assembled clones with MiXCR and retained in-frame beta chains. Entries are consolidated by CDR3 protein sequence, retaining the most common genes and DNA. None of the V and J calls come from the authors' own analysis; TCRdb made them. The sample table records a few hundred thousand distinct CDR3 sequences; approximately 14% of these occur just once. Approximately 0.98% of the sample belongs to the ten largest clones.

From cysteine to phenylalanine, the CDR3 is 15 amino acids long. The sequence is cut down to CDR3 DNA, 45 bases in frame from base 1. Deletion took 0 bases off V and 5 bases off J, with a span of 11 bases between the germline ends. Via the germline V gene (reference sequence), CDR1 is SGHNT and CDR2 YYREEE. Every donor in the study was a healthy Caucasian. The twin cohort consisted of three pairs of female monozygotic twins, all aged about 18 to 29 years. Positive isolation kits from Invitrogen were used to isolate the CD4+ and CD8+ T cell populations. This sample was shared with a second study, whose subject was yellow fever vaccine responses in identical twins. From that second study: According to the authors, the vaccine-induced T cell response in identical twins seemed to be partly convergent and partly specific to each individual. Focusing on identical twins, the study followed the T cell clones that responded to the vaccine, and did so with precision.

This receptor chain uses TRBV5-4 and TRBJ2-2, with the D gene not clear enough to name. The source is a woman younger than 35 in good health. Sequenced material: CD4+ T cells sorted from blood. The sequence in DNA is TGTGCCAGCAGCTTGGATATAGGGCGGACCGGGGAGCTGTTTTTT. This encodes CASSLDIGRTGELFF.